One and the same sample provided the 28 T cell receptor beta chains below, sequenced in a study of long-term antiretroviral therapy in people with HIV. Assay version v3.0 of immunoSEQ was used, and it was run at survey level. Method: immunoSEQ multiplex PCR; TCRdb's copy keeps in-frame clones and lacks some. The sample holds about 39,000 clones, 80% to 90% seen once. Source: unsorted PBMCs, taken 1.2 years after starting antiretroviral therapy. These receptors came from a woman between 45 and 65 years old with HIV.

The CDR3, as DNA: TGTGCCAGCAGCCGACAGGGGCTTGGGAACTATGGCTACACCTTC. Translation gives CASSRQGLGNYGYTF. J is TRBJ1-2 and V is TRBV6-5, with 8 bases aligning to TRBD1. This CDR3 is built from 15 residues. With V trimmed by 6 bases and J by 2 bases, 8 bases remained unmatched. Germline CDR1 is MNHEY and CDR2 is SVGAGI.

The chain has TRBV7-2 and TRBJ1-5; D ambiguous. The germline V gene encodes CDR1 SGHTA and CDR2 FQGNSA. This CDR3 is 14 amino acids long. Trimming pared 3 bases from V and 5 bases from J, leaving 11 bases between. CDR3 nucleotides: TGTGCCAGCAGCTTCGGTGGAGACTATCAGCCCCAGCATTTT. Translating it yields CASSFGGDYQPQHF.

The genes are TRBV5-6 and TRBJ1-2; maybe TRBD1 (6 bases). The germline V gene encodes CDR1 SGHDT and CDR2 YYEEEE. The length of the CDR3 is 13 residues. V was cut by 6 bases and J by 7 bases, with 16 bases left in between. The DNA of the CDR3 is TGTGCCAGCACATCGCAGGGGAAGGGTGGCTACACCTTC. Translated: CASTSQGKGGYTF. The whole variable domain, remainder taken from reference TRBV5-6 and TRBJ1-2, is DAGVTQSPTHLIKTRGQQVTLRCSPKSGHDTVSWYQQALGQGPQFIFQYYEEEERQRGNFPDRFSGHQFPNYSSELNVNALLLGDSALYLCASTSQGKGGYTFGSGTRLTVV.

This rearrangement joins TRBV30 to TRBJ1-5; possible D gene TRBD1, 6 bases. V gave up 2 bases and J gave up 3 bases, with 14 bases separating them. Germline V lookup: CDR1 GTSNPN, CDR2 SVGIG (reference sequence). The CDR3 covers 15 residues. The CDR3 DNA reads as TGTGCCTGGAGTCCAGGGGAGTGGAACAATCAGCCCCAGCATTTT. Its protein product is CAWSPGEWNNQPQHF.

This chain links TRBV6-1 with TRBJ1-2; a possible D gene is TRBD1 (5 bases). V lost 2 bases to trimming and J lost 6 bases, with 16 bases between them. Germline assignment: CDR1 MNHNS and CDR2 SASEGT. The CDR3 totals 15 residues. The CDR3 sequence: CASSEFWGAGDGYTF. The DNA for the CDR3 is TGTGCCAGCAGTGAATTTTGGGGAGCGGGGGATGGCTACACCTTC.

V and J are TRBV9 and TRBJ1-1, with unresolved D. CDR1 SGDLS and CDR2 YYNGEE come from the germline V gene. The CDR3 spans 17 residues. Trimming shortened V by 3 bases and J by 1 base, and 19 bases separated the two germline ends. This chain's CDR3 is CASSASPGVSKNTEAFF. The DNA of the CDR3 is TGTGCCAGCAGCGCCTCCCCCGGAGTTTCAAAGAACACTGAAGCTTTCTTT.

The chain couples TRBV4-1 to TRBJ2-4; D gene uncertain. Germline CDR1 MGHRA, CDR2 YSYEKL. Trimming removed 4 bases from V and 11 bases from J, with 12 bases in between. The CDR3 consists of 12 residues. This chain's CDR3 is CASSLRGEVQYF. Written as DNA, the CDR3 is TGCGCCAGCAGCCTAAGAGGAGAGGTTCAGTACTTC.

The CDR3 loop is CASSFASGYGYTF. The CDR3 nucleotides read TGTGCCAGCAGCTTTGCCAGTGGCTATGGCTACACCTTC. V gene TRBV11-2 combines with J gene TRBJ1-2; D not resolved. V was pared by 3 bases and J by 4 bases, with 9 bases between. This CDR3 spans 13 amino acids. Germline V CDR1 and CDR2: SGHAT, FQNNGV.

The V gene is TRBV7-3, the J gene TRBJ2-1; 12 bases are shared with TRBD2. In germline, CDR1 is SGHTA, CDR2 FQGTGA. This CDR3 is 16 amino acids long. Trimming took 4 bases from V and 2 from J; bases not matched to a gene: 3. CDR3 protein: CASSSSSGGAYNEQFF. CDR3 nucleotide sequence: TGTGCCAGCAGCTCTTCTAGCGGGGGGGCCTACAATGAGCAGTTCTTC.

The chain's CDR3 is CASSLIPGGNTEAFF. CDR3 sequence (DNA): TGCGCCAGCAGCCTGATTCCGGGGGGGAACACTGAAGCTTTCTTT. The rearrangement uses TRBV4-1 and TRBJ1-1; tentative D call: TRBD1 (5 bases). Germline loops: CDR1 MGHRA, CDR2 YSYEKL. This CDR3 contains 15 residues. V was clipped by 4 bases and J by 1 base, with 13 bases between them.

V is TRBV6-5 and J is TRBJ2-3, with 7 bases matching TRBD1. The ends lost 6 bases at V and 0 bases at J; junction bases unmatched: 6. The CDR3 length is 15 residues. Germline CDR1 is MNHEY and CDR2 is SVGAGI. The CDR3 DNA reads as TGTGCCAGCAGCCAGGGACAGACAAGCACAGATACGCAGTATTTT. Translation: CASSQGQTSTDTQYF.

The genes are TRBV6-1 and TRBJ1-6, with D hard to call. Between the trimmed V and J ends, which lost 2 bases and 6 bases, there was a span of 8 bases. CDR3 size: 14 residues. Per the germline V gene, CDR1 is MNHNS and CDR2 is SASEGT. CDR3 nucleotides: TGTGCCAGCAGTGAACGGGGTCGTAATTCACCCCTCCACTTT. Translating it yields CASSERGRNSPLHF.

The CDR3: CASSYSGGTQGEAFF. The CDR3 DNA sequence: TGTGCCAGCAGTTACTCGGGTGGGACGCAAGGTGAAGCTTTCTTT. This chain joins TRBV6-5 and TRBJ1-1, with D perhaps matching TRBD1 (5 bases). The germline V gene has CDR1 MNHEY and CDR2 SVGAGI. The ends were cut back, 0 bases at V and 7 bases at J, with 15 bases in the middle. This CDR3 is 15 amino acids long.

The J gene is TRBJ2-3, the V gene TRBV27; 10 bases align to TRBD2. This CDR3 spans 17 amino acids. Germline loops: CDR1 MNHEY, CDR2 SMNVEV (reference sequence). Trimming took 0 bases from V and 4 from J; bases not matched to a gene: 7. CDR3 in DNA: TGTGCCAGCAGTTTATCGGGAGCGGGGGGGCGCGCAGATACGCAGTATTTT. Translating it yields CASSLSGAGGRADTQYF.

CDR3 in DNA: TGTGCCAGCAGCGTGGCTAGCGGAAGGACAGATACGCAGTATTTT. Translation gives CASSVASGRTDTQYF. This chain joins TRBV9 and TRBJ2-3; 7 positions agree with TRBD2. The CDR3 has 15 amino acids. Germline V gives CDR1 SGDLS, CDR2 YYNGEE. The V and J ends lost 2 bases and 3 bases, in that order; junction bases with no gene match: 6.

This rearrangement joins TRBV20-1 to TRBJ2-7, with 7 bases that match TRBD1. The germline gives CDR1 DFQATT, CDR2 SNEGSKA (reference sequence). The ends lost 5 bases at V and 4 bases at J; junction bases unmatched: 2. CDR3 length: 11 amino acids. Written as DNA, the CDR3 is TGCAGTGCTCCGGACAGGTACGAGCAGTACTTC. Translated, it gives CSAPDRYEQYF.

This chain uses TRBV30 with TRBJ1-4, with no clear D. Germline loops: CDR1 GTSNPN, CDR2 SVGIG (reference sequence). This CDR3 comprises 12 residues. V gave up 2 bases and J gave up 8 bases, with 9 bases separating them. DNA of the CDR3: TGTGCCTGGAGTTCCAGGCGCGAAAAACTGTTTTTT. It specifies CAWSSRREKLFF.

The sample holds one count of this clone. This chain uses TRBV7-8 with TRBJ2-6; D possibly corresponds to TRBD1 (5 bases). V gave up 2 bases and J gave up 4 bases, with 12 bases separating them. Per germline, CDR1 SGHVS and CDR2 FQNEAQ. The CDR3 contains 16 residues. The CDR3: CASSLTGQSGANVLTF. DNA of the CDR3: TGTGCCAGCAGCTTAACCGGACAATCCGGGGCCAACGTCCTGACTTTC.

The rearrangement joins TRBV29-1 to TRBJ2-1, with D possibly matching TRBD2 (6 bases). V shed 4 bases and J shed 1 base, with 14 bases lying between them. The CDR3 has 15 residues. Germline values: CDR1 SQVTM, CDR2 ANQGSEA. The CDR3 region has the DNA TGCAGCGTTGTTTTCGGAGGGAGTTCCTACAATGAGCAGTTCTTC. Its translation is CSVVFGGSSYNEQFF.

The chain carries TRBV28 and TRBJ2-7; maybe TRBD2 (6 bases). Germline V gene sequence: CDR1 MDHEN, CDR2 SYDVKM. V gave up 5 bases and J gave up 0 bases, with 17 bases separating them. The CDR3 covers 16 residues. CDR3 region: CASSLIGTLSSYEQYF. CDR3 DNA: TGTGCCAGCAGTCTCATAGGGACTTTAAGCTCCTACGAGCAGTACTTC.

The chain couples TRBV7-2 to TRBJ1-4; 12 nucleotides agree with TRBD1. CDR3 length equals 16 residues. CDR1 is SGHTA, CDR2 FQGNSA, per germline. Unmatched junction bases numbered 9, after V lost 5 bases and J lost 8 bases. Here the CDR3 DNA reads TGTGCCAGCAGCCGGTCGGGACAGGGGGCCAGGGAAAAACTGTTTTTT. Translating gives CASSRSGQGAREKLFF.

The chain recombines TRBV7-2 with TRBJ2-7, with TRBD1 matching 10 bases. Trimming cost V 3 bases and J 6 bases; bases outside gene matches: 5. The CDR3 is made up of 14 amino acids. The V gene's germline CDR1 is SGHTA and CDR2 FQGNSA. CDR3 coding DNA: TGTGCCAGCAGCTTTAGGACAGGGGGTGGCGAGCAGTACTTC. As protein: CASSFRTGGGEQYF.

Notes on this clone: At the DNA level, this CDR3 is encoded by other sequences in the same sample as well. The chain recombines TRBV7-2 with TRBJ1-5; D is possibly TRBD1 (5 bases). Trimming shortened V by 3 bases and J by 3 bases, and 12 bases separated the two germline ends. The CDR3 consists of 15 residues. CDR1 and CDR2 from the germline V gene are SGHTA and FQGNSA. CDR3 amino acids: CASSLGRPYNQPQHF. CDR3 coding DNA: TGTGCCAGCAGCTTGGGACGACCGTACAATCAGCCCCAGCATTTT.

This chain links TRBV27 with TRBJ2-3; either TRBD1 or TRBD2 may supply D (5 bases each). Germline V gene data show CDR1 as MNHEY and CDR2 as SMNVEV (reference sequence). CDR3 length: 15 residues. Trimming removed 2 bases from V and 4 bases from J, with 13 bases in between. CDR3 sequence (DNA): TGTGCCAGCAGTTTACGAGGGGTCAGCTCAGATACGCAGTATTTT. Its translation: CASSLRGVSSDTQYF.

The rearrangement joins TRBV9 to TRBJ1-1; D unclear. There are 14 residues in the CDR3. With 0 bases removed from V and 1 base from J, the gap between germline ends came to 7 bases. CDR1 and CDR2 from the germline V gene are SGDLS and YYNGEE. The CDR3 region is CASSVGPGNTEAFF. CDR3 in DNA: TGTGCCAGCAGCGTAGGGCCGGGGAACACTGAAGCTTTCTTT.

In its sample, this clone was seen once. The V call is TRBV9, the J call TRBJ2-7; D possibly corresponds to TRBD2 (6 bases). Trimming removed 0 bases at V and 0 bases at J, with 10 bases between. The CDR3 contains 15 residues. The V gene's germline CDR1 is SGDLS and CDR2 YYNGEE. The CDR3 is CASSVGEEGSYEQYF. CDR3 coding DNA: TGTGCCAGCAGCGTAGGAGAGGAGGGCTCCTACGAGCAGTACTTC.

The chain couples TRBV5-6 to TRBJ1-2; 12 positions agree with TRBD1. V lost 4 bases, J lost 6 bases, and 7 bases stayed unmatched. The CDR3 runs to 15 residues. CDR1 is SGHDT and CDR2 is YYEEEE in the germline V gene. The CDR3 DNA reads TGTGCCAGCAGCCCCGGGGGGACAGGGGGCCATGGCTACACCTTC. The encoded protein is CASSPGGTGGHGYTF.

This chain joins TRBV6-4 and TRBJ1-5; D is uncertain. This CDR3 region has 15 residues. V was clipped by 2 bases and J by 7 bases, with 15 bases between them. The germline V gene encodes CDR1 MRHNA and CDR2 SNTAGT. CDR3 amino acids: CASSDPSSLKQPQHF. CDR3 coding DNA: TGTGCCAGCAGTGACCCGTCCTCCTTGAAACAGCCCCAGCATTTT.